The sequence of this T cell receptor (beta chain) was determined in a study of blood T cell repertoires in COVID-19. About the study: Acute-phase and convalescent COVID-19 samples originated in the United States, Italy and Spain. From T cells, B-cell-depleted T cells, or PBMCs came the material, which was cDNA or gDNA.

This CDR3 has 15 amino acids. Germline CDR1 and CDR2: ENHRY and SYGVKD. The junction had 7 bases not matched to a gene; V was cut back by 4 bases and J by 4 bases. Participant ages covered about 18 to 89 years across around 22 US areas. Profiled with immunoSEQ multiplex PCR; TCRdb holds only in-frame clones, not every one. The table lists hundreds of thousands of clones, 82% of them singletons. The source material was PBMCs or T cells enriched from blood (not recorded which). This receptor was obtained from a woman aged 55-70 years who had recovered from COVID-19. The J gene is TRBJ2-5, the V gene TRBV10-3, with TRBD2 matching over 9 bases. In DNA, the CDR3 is TGTGCCATCAGTGTTAGCAGCGGGGGGCGAGAGACCCAGTACTTC. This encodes CAISVSSGGRETQYF.